This T cell receptor (beta chain) is from a study of T-cell memory formation after mild COVID-19. Broader study findings: The study found balanced CD4/CD8 in clones contracting day 15 to 85 and a CD4+ lean in later expanders. Some clones that responded were present in memory (sampled pre-infection), which suggests cross-reactive memory joined. Among CD4+ contracting clones, most were CM and EM, and CD8+ ones EMRA.

Concerning this clonotype: What it binds is unknown.

Researchers used 5'RACE with constant-segment primers to make TCR alpha and TCR beta cDNA libraries that carry sample barcodes and UMIs. One entry per CDR3 protein, called by TCRdb with MiXCR from the 5' RACE reads. The data hold tens of thousands of distinct CDR3 sequences, with approximately 9.7% observed a single time. The CDR3 is 17 amino acids. The V and J ends lost 3 bases and 1 base, in that order; junction bases with no gene match: 6. Germline CDR1 is SGHAT and CDR2 is FQNNGV. This clonotype was sampled from an adult woman who had mild COVID-19 (a few samples of this study predate the infection). Cell type and time point are not known. The sample was PBMCs or a T cell subset sorted from them (not recorded which). The chain combines TRBV11-2 with TRBJ2-2; TRBD2 agrees at 9 bases. CDR3 sequence reads: CASSFVARGGNTGELFF. The CDR3, as DNA: TGTGCCAGCAGCTTCGTGGCGCGGGGGGGGAACACCGGGGAGCTGTTTTTT.